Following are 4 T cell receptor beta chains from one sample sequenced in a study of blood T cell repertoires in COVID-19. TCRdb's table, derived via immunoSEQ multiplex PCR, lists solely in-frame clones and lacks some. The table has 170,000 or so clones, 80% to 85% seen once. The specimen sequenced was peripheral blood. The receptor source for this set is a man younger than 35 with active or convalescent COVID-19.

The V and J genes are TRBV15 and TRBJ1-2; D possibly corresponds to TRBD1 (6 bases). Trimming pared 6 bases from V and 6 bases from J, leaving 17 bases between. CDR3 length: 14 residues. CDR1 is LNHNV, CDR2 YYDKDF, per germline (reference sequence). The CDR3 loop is CATRDRGANHGYTF. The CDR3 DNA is TGTGCCACCAGGGACCGGGGGGCGAATCATGGCTACACCTTC. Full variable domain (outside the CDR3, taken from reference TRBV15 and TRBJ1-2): DAMVIQNPRYQVTQFGKPVTLSCSQTLNHNVMYWYQQKSSQAPKLLFHYYDKDFNNEADTPDNFQSRRPNTSFCFLDIRSPGLGDTAMYLCATRDRGANHGYTFGSGTRLTVV.

CDR3 residues: CASSYIGGETQYF. The DNA for the CDR3 is TGTGCCAGCAGTTACATCGGCGGGGAGACCCAGTACTTC. The J gene is TRBJ2-5, the V gene TRBV6-5; TRBD2 might be the D (5 bases). Germline CDR1 MNHEY, CDR2 SVGAGI. CDR3 length: 13 amino acids. Trimming took off 2 bases at V and 5 bases at J, with 9 bases between the two ends.

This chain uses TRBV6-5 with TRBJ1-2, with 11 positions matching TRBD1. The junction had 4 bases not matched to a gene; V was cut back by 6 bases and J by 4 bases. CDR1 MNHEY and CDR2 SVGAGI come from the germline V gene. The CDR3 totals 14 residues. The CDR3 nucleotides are TGTGCCAGCAGGGACAGGGGGCACGGCTATGGCTACACCTTC. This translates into CASRDRGHGYGYTF.

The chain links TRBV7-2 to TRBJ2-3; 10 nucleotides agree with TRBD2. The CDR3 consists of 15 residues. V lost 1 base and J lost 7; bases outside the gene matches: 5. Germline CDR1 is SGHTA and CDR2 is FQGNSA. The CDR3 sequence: CASSLGASGGYTQYF. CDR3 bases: TGTGCCAGCAGCTTAGGGGCTAGCGGGGGTTATACGCAGTATTTT.